A single sample is the source of the 29 T cell receptor beta chains below, sequenced in a study of blood T cells in healthy people across ages. It was with a sample-barcoded 5' primer and a J-beta primer mix that a second PCR of about 6 to 11 cycles was run. TCRdb itself ran the 5' RACE reads through MiXCR, one entry per CDR3 protein. The sample includes more than 1,400,000 distinct CDR3 sequences, 42% seen only once; the top ten take less than 8%. The sequencing input was blood. These receptors originate from a woman aged 18-30 years in good health.

This chain links TRBV7-8 with TRBJ2-3; D is possibly TRBD2 (6 bases). V was shortened by 5 bases and J by 1 base, with 13 bases between the two germline ends. The CDR3 is made up of 15 amino acids. In germline, CDR1 is SGHVS, CDR2 FQNEAQ. The CDR3 reads CASSRTLAGTDTQYF. The CDR3 DNA follows: TGTGCCAGCAGCCGCACCTTAGCGGGCACAGATACGCAGTATTTT.

The rearrangement links TRBV29-1 to TRBJ2-7; 8 nucleotides match TRBD1. CDR1 and CDR2 (germline): SQVTM, ANQGSEA. The CDR3 has 17 amino acids. V dropped 7 bases and J dropped 0; count of bases not matched to a gene: 17. CDR3 nucleotides: TGCAGCGCCTTAGGACAGGGCCACTCCATGAGCTCCTACGAGCAGTACTTC. Protein sequence: CSALGQGHSMSSYEQYF.

The chain combines TRBV5-6 with TRBJ2-2; D is ambiguous. The V gene's germline CDR1 is SGHDT and CDR2 YYEEEE. V was trimmed by 4 bases and J by 1 base, leaving 8 bases between them. The CDR3 is made up of 14 amino acids. The CDR3 DNA sequence: TGTGCCAGCAGCATGACCGGGAACACCGGGGAGCTGTTTTTT. Encoded protein: CASSMTGNTGELFF.

This clonotype has only a few counts. The J gene is TRBJ2-1, the V gene TRBV12-3 or TRBV12-4; 8 nucleotides match TRBD2. The V gene end was trimmed by 8 bases and the J gene end by 4 bases; junction bases not matched to a gene: 7. This CDR3 is built from 14 residues. CDR3 sequence (DNA): TGTGCCAGCGGCATGGGCGGGGGGTACAATGAGCAGTTCTTC. This codes for CASGMGGGYNEQFF.

CDR3 DNA: TGTGCCAGCAGGACAGCTGACTATGGCTACACCTTC. Encoded protein: CASRTADYGYTF. The rearrangement uses TRBV12-3 or TRBV12-4 and TRBJ1-2, with D maybe TRBD1 (5 bases). V lost 6 bases and J 3 bases, leaving 8 bases between the germline ends. CDR3 length: 12 amino acids.

This clonotype was counted a few times. V and J are TRBV25-1 and TRBJ2-5; unclear D gene. The CDR3 is 14 amino acids. V dropped 9 bases and J dropped 2 bases, with 16 bases sitting between them. Germline CDR1 MGHDK, CDR2 SYGVNS. In DNA, the CDR3 is TGTGCCAGTAGCTTGTCGCTAGGACAAGAGACCCAGTACTTC. Translation gives CASSLSLGQETQYF.

As concerns this clonotype: The junction does not match germline at one end; this may be a read error. The V gene is TRBV20-1, the J gene TRBJ2-7; D is uncertain. The CDR3 loop spans 14 amino acids. Germline CDR1 DFQATT, CDR2 SNEGSKA (reference sequence). The CDR3 here is CSARDPDGAYKQYF. The DNA for the CDR3 is TGCAGTGCTAGAGATCCCGACGGTGCCTACAAGCAGTACTTC.

The chain is built from TRBV10-3 and TRBJ1-6, with D uncertain. CDR3 size: 13 residues. V lost 2 bases and J lost 7, with 6 bases in between. Per germline, CDR1 ENHRY and CDR2 SYGVKD. Here the CDR3 reads CAISENGNSPLHF. The CDR3 nucleotides read TGTGCCATCAGTGAGAATGGCAATTCACCCCTCCACTTT.

The rearrangement joins TRBV10-1 to TRBJ1-2, with D unresolved. Germline CDR1 reads WNHNN; CDR2 reads SYGVQD (reference sequence). There are 15 residues in the CDR3. V lost 7 bases and J lost 2, with 17 bases in between. Here the CDR3 DNA reads TGCGCCAGCATGTATTGCCCCAGCCTGAACTATGGCTACACCTTC. Protein: CASMYCPSLNYGYTF.

This clonotype was seen a few times. This rearrangement joins TRBV10-2 to TRBJ2-3; 9 nucleotides agree with TRBD2. With 3 bases clipped from V and 8 bases from J, the junction kept 9 bases outside the gene matches. Per germline, CDR1 WSHSY and CDR2 SAAADI. The CDR3 spans 15 residues. The CDR3 DNA reads TGCGCCAGCAGTGACGCGGGACTAGCCGGGGGTACGCAGTATTTT. It translates to CASSDAGLAGGTQYF.

The rearrangement uses TRBV18 and TRBJ2-1; 7 bases are shared with TRBD1. CDR3 length: 15 residues. Germline V gives CDR1 KGHSH, CDR2 LQKENI. The V segment lost 6 bases and the J segment 6 bases; nucleotides outside the gene matches: 11. The CDR3 loop is CASSPGQTTRNEQFF. The CDR3 DNA reads TGTGCCAGCTCCCCGGGACAGACCACCCGCAATGAGCAGTTCTTC.

Of note for this clonotype: The junction and the germline gene differ at one end; a read error may be behind it. This chain connects TRBV20-1 to TRBJ2-5; D is perhaps TRBD1 (6 bases). The DNA end lines up better with TRBJ2-7; the J call may be wrong. This CDR3 is built from 15 residues. Looked up from germline, CDR1 is DFQATT and CDR2 is SNEGSKA (reference sequence). CDR3 in amino acids: CCAPAGGGFYYEQYF. Written as DNA, the CDR3 is TGCTGTGCTCCTGCTGGGGGCGGGTTTTACTACGAGCAGTACTTC.

The chain recombines TRBV20-1 with TRBJ1-4; no firm D call. CDR1 is DFQATT, CDR2 SNEGSKA, per germline (reference sequence). CDR3 length: 14 amino acids. With 1 base removed from V and 5 bases from J, the gap between germline ends came to 11 bases. CDR3 bases: TGCAGTGCTAGAGCGACTAGCGGGAATGAAAAACTGTTTTTT. Residues: CSARATSGNEKLFF.

This chain links TRBV3-1 with TRBJ1-2, with TRBD1 matching 7 bases. The CDR3 is 16 amino acids. CDR1 LGHDT and CDR2 YNNKEL come from the germline V gene (reference sequence). Unmatched junction bases numbered 10, after V lost 2 bases and J lost 4 bases. Written as DNA, the CDR3 is TGTGCCAGCAGCCAAACTCTACAGGACAGGTTCTATGGCTACACCTTC. This codes for CASSQTLQDRFYGYTF.

This clonotype was detected only a few times. This sequence joins TRBV25-1 and TRBJ2-7; D is uncertain. Germline V CDR1 and CDR2: MGHDK, SYGVNS. V was cut by 2 bases and J by 0 bases, with 8 bases left in between. CDR3 length: 14 amino acids. The CDR3 protein is CASSETADSYEQYF. CDR3 coding DNA: TGTGCCAGCAGTGAAACCGCCGACTCCTACGAGCAGTACTTC.

V gene TRBV7-2 combines with J gene TRBJ2-1, with D hard to call. Trimming left V 1 base short and J 4 bases short, with 11 bases between. Germline V gene lookup returns CDR1 SGHTA and CDR2 FQGNSA. The CDR3 sequence is 15 residues long. CDR3 protein: CASSLGFAVYNEQFF. The DNA for the CDR3 is TGTGCCAGCAGCTTAGGTTTCGCAGTTTACAATGAGCAGTTCTTC.

The rearrangement joins TRBV12-3 or TRBV12-4 to TRBJ2-1; possible D gene TRBD2, 5 bases. V was pared by 7 bases and J by 6 bases, with 13 bases between. The CDR3 has 13 amino acids. CDR3 residues: CASTPSAGNEQFF. DNA for the CDR3: TGTGCCAGCACTCCCAGCGCGGGCAATGAGCAGTTCTTC.

This clonotype was recorded a few times. The chain employs TRBV7-2 and TRBJ2-1; D remains ambiguous. V lost 1 base, J lost 7 bases, and 11 bases lay in between. The CDR3 length is 14 residues. CDR1 and CDR2 from the germline V gene are SGHTA and FQGNSA. The CDR3: CASSLGTLRNEQFF. CDR3 nucleotides: TGTGCCAGCAGCTTAGGGACCCTACGGAATGAGCAGTTCTTC.

V and J are TRBV7-7 and TRBJ2-1; TRBD2 matches at 9 bases. CDR3 length: 15 residues. Trimming at V came to 1 base and at J to 10 bases, leaving 8 bases not matched to a gene. Germline V gene lookup returns CDR1 SSHAT and CDR2 FNYEAQ (reference sequence). CDR3 DNA: TGTGCCAGCAGCTTAGGGCTAGCGGGAAATGTAGAGCAGTTCTTC. Protein: CASSLGLAGNVEQFF.

This clonotype was counted only a few times. This chain links TRBV5-1 with TRBJ2-1; D is unresolved. Per germline, CDR1 SGHRS and CDR2 YFSETQ. Trimming shortened V by 0 bases and J by 7 bases, and 5 bases separated the two germline ends. This CDR3 has 12 amino acids. CDR3 residues: CASSLAWNEQFF. CDR3 bases: TGCGCCAGCAGCTTGGCCTGGAATGAGCAGTTCTTC.

This clonotype was detected only a few times. The V and J genes are TRBV29-1 and TRBJ2-1, with D unclear. The germline V gene has CDR1 SQVTM and CDR2 ANQGSEA. The ends were cut back, 4 bases at V and 8 bases at J, with 18 bases in the middle. The CDR3 is 14 residues long. The CDR3 sequence is CSVVARRRFDEQFF. Here the CDR3 DNA reads TGCAGCGTTGTAGCTAGACGGCGGTTCGATGAGCAGTTCTTC.

The chain is built from TRBV14 and TRBJ2-1; 9 nucleotides align to TRBD2. Trimming at V came to 0 bases and at J to 4 bases, leaving 10 bases not matched to a gene. From germline, CDR1 is SGHDN and CDR2 FVKESK. CDR3 size: 18 residues. The CDR3, as DNA: TGTGCCAGCAGCCAAGATATCTGCGCTAGCGGGACTTACAATGAGCAGTTCTTC. Translation gives CASSQDICASGTYNEQFF.

The chain employs TRBV11-2 and TRBJ2-7, with D possibly TRBD2 on 6 matching bases. The CDR3 is 15 amino acids. Trimming stripped 6 bases from V and 2 bases from J, with 17 bases between. The V gene's germline CDR1 is SGHAT and CDR2 FQNNGV. DNA of the CDR3: TGTGCCAGCAGGGAGGGGCACAGGTCACCCTACGAGCAGTACTTC. The encoded protein is CASREGHRSPYEQYF.

In its sample, this clonotype was seen a few times. The J gene is TRBJ2-4, the V gene TRBV6-2 or TRBV6-3; 11 bases match TRBD1. The CDR3 is 16 residues long. Germline CDR1 and CDR2: MNHEY and SVGEGT. Trimming took 11 bases from V and 8 from J; bases not matched to a gene: 17. CDR3 nucleotides: TGTGCCGCAAAGGTGGGGACAGGGGGTTTGAAGGACATTCAGTACTTC. Translating gives CAAKVGTGGLKDIQYF.

With regard to this clonotype: The conserved closing phenylalanine or tryptophan is absent in this CDR3, likely reflecting a read error. The genes are TRBV20-1 and TRBJ2-7; D is perhaps TRBD1 or TRBD2 (5 bases each). The J call may be faulty, since TRBJ2-5 better matches the DNA end. The CDR3 spans 15 residues. CDR1 and CDR2 from the germline V gene are DFQATT and SNEGSKA (reference sequence). CDR3 protein: CSASNPRGAGETQYL. DNA of the CDR3: TGCAGTGCCTCCAACCCCCGTGGGGCGGGAGAGACCCAGTACTTA.

A few counts support this clonotype. The chain is built from TRBV5-1 and TRBJ2-3, with D perhaps TRBD2 (6 bases). This CDR3 has 14 residues. V lost 6 bases and J lost 2, with 13 bases in between. Germline CDR1 reads SGHRS; CDR2 reads YFSETQ. The CDR3 here is CASMVGGNTDTQYF. As DNA, the CDR3 is TGCGCCAGCATGGTGGGGGGAAACACAGATACGCAGTATTTT. The variable domain in full, with the rest retrieved from reference TRBV5-1 and TRBJ2-3, is KAGVTQTPRYLIKTRGQQVTLSCSPISGHRSVSWYQQTPGQGLQFLFEYFSETQRNKGNFPGRFSGRQFSNSRSEMNVSTLELGDSALYLCASMVGGNTDTQYFGPGTRLTVL.

This clonotype was observed a few times. Here the CDR3 reads CASWSGLDYNEQFF. As DNA, the CDR3 is TGTGCCAGCTGGTCGGGACTGGACTACAATGAGCAGTTCTTC. The chain links TRBV13 to TRBJ2-1; perhaps TRBD2 as D (6 bases). Per germline, CDR1 PRHDT and CDR2 FYEKMQ (reference sequence). V lost 8 bases to trimming and J lost 3 bases, with 14 bases between them. CDR3 length: 14 residues.

J is TRBJ2-7 and V is TRBV11-2; the D gene is possibly TRBD2 (7 bases). The germline V and J ends were trimmed by 1 base and 2 bases, with 15 bases remaining between them. Germline CDR1 SGHAT, CDR2 FQNNGV. CDR3 length: 16 residues. As DNA, the CDR3 is TGTGCCAGCAGCTTAGTTCGCGGGGGCTTAACCTACGAGCAGTACTTC. Its translation: CASSLVRGGLTYEQYF.

This clonotype showed up many times. The chain joins TRBV4-1 to TRBJ1-5; unclear D gene. CDR3 length equals 14 residues. Looked up from germline, CDR1 is MGHRA and CDR2 is YSYEKL. Trimming removed 1 base from V and 3 bases from J, with 7 bases in between. The chain's CDR3 is CASSQGTLNQPQHF. The CDR3 DNA reads as TGCGCCAGCAGCCAAGGAACCCTCAATCAGCCCCAGCATTTT.